The clone carrying this T cell receptor (beta chain) is deemed medium-sized. Antigen unknown. The sample is drawn from a study of long-term antiretroviral therapy in people with HIV. Study-wide points: The data indicate that diversity increased after ART but remained below transplant donor controls.

Researchers report immunoSEQ v3.0 was run at survey level. The data were produced by immunoSEQ multiplex PCR, yet TCRdb's version contains in-frame clones alone and is incomplete. Among about 17,000 clones listed, 60% to 85% were seen once. The CDR3 has 13 residues. CDR1 is MRHNA and CDR2 is SNTAGT in the germline V gene. Trimming shortened V by 5 bases and J by 5 bases, and 11 bases separated the two germline ends. Held in samples before DNA extraction were roughly 0.9-11 million cryopreserved PBMC. The sample here was unsorted PBMCs, taken at the start of antiretroviral therapy. The sequence came from a man younger than 40 with HIV. The chain links TRBV6-4 to TRBJ2-3; a weak D match, TRBD2 (6 bases). This CDR3 is CASSLLGGDTQYF. The CDR3 bases are TGTGCCAGCAGTTTATTGGGAGGAGATACGCAGTATTTT.